The clone carrying this TCR beta chain was seen ten or more times. Its target is not known. The sample is drawn from a study of T-cell memory formation after mild COVID-19. Study-level findings and limits: Researchers could not confirm that second-wave clones peaking on day 37 targeted SARS-CoV-2. The study found balanced CD4/CD8 in clones contracting day 15 to 85 and a CD4+ lean in later expanders.

Trimming at V came to 1 base and at J to 1 base, leaving 9 bases not matched to a gene. The CDR3 totals 17 residues. Germline lookup yields CDR1 MGHRA and CDR2 YSYEKL. Each CDR3 protein gets one entry after TCRdb re-called the 5' RACE reads with MiXCR. The sample includes fewer than 350,000 distinct CDR3 sequences, approximately 7.6% of them seen just once. The receptor comes from a young man who had mild COVID-19 (a few samples of this study predate the infection). Cell type and time point are not known. The chain is built from TRBV4-1 and TRBJ1-1; TRBD1 matches at 7 bases. What was sequenced was PBMCs or a T cell subset sorted from them (not recorded which). CDR3 DNA sequence: TGCGCCAGCAGCCAAGGACCGCTCCGACAGGGGAACACTGAAGCTTTCTTT. This encodes CASSQGPLRQGNTEAFF.